This T cell receptor beta chain was found in a study of CD8+CD57+ T cells in acquired aplastic anemia. Study-level results: For CD8+ Simpson's diversity, patients and controls showed no significant difference.

Patients who underwent sequencing had shown CD8+CD57+ cell expansion by flow cytometry. Genomic DNA, serving as template, underwent TCR beta VDJ and CDR3 profiling. From the reads, TCRdb called clonotypes with MiXCR, one entry per CDR3 protein. The sample lists hundreds of thousands of distinct CDR3 sequences; roughly 82% were seen once. Of note for this clonotype: Its specificity is unknown.

Between the trimmed V and J ends, which lost 0 bases and 12 bases, there was a span of 15 bases. This CDR3 has 14 amino acids. Germline values: CDR1 SGHVS, CDR2 FQNEAQ. The rearrangement uses TRBV7-8 and TRBJ2-1; D call uncertain. Sequencing input: sorted CD4+, CD8+, or CD8+CD57+ T cells (not recorded which) from PBMCs. The receptor was isolated from a human donor with aplastic anemia. In DNA, the CDR3 is TGTGCCAGCAGCTTAGCGGCCTGGGCCGATACGCAGTTCTTC. Amino acids: CASSLAAWADTQFF. The whole variable domain, remainder taken from reference TRBV7-8 and TRBJ2-1, is GAGVSQSPRYKVAKRGQDVALRCDPISGHVSLFWYQQALGQGPEFLTYFQNEAQLDKSGLPSDRFFAERPEGSVSTLKIQRTQQEDSAVYLCASSLAAWADTQFFGPGTRLTVL.